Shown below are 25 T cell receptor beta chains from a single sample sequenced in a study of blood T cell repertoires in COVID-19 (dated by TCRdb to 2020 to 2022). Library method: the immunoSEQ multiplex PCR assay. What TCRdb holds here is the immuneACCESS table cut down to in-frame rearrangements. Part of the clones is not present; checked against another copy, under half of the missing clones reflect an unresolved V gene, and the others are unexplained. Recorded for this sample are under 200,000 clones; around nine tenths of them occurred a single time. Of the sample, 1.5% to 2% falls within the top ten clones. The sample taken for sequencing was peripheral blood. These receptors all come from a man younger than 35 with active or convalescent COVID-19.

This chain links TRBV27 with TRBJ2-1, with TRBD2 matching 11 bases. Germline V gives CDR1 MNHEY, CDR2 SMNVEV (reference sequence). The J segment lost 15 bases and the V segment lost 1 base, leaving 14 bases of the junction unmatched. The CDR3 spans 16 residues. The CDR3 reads CASSLFGTSGLSRGFF. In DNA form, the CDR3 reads TGTGCCAGCAGTTTATTTGGGACTAGCGGACTATCGAGGGGGTTCTTC.

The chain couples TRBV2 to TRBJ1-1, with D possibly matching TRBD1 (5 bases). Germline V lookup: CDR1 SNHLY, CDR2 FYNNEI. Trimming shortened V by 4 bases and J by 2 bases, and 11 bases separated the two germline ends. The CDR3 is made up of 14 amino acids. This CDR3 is CASSAREGNTEAFF. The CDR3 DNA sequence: TGTGCCAGCAGTGCCAGGGAGGGAAACACTGAAGCTTTCTTT.

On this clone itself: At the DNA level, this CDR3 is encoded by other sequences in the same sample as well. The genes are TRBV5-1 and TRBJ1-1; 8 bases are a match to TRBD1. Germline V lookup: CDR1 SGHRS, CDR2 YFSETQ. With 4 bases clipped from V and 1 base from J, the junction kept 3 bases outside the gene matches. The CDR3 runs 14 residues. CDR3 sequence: CASSPGQENTEAFF. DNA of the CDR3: TGCGCCAGCAGCCCGGGACAGGAGAACACTGAAGCTTTCTTT.

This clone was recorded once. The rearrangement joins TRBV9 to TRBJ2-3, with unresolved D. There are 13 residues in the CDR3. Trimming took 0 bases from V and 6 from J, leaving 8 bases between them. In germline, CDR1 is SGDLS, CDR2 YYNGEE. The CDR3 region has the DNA TGTGCCAGCAGCGTAGTTTTTTCGGATACGCAGTATTTT. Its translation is CASSVVFSDTQYF.

CDR3 bases: TGCGCCAGCAGCGCTCAGCGACAGGGGGGTGGCTACACCTTC. Translating it yields CASSAQRQGGGYTF. V usage is TRBV5-1 and J usage is TRBJ1-2, with 9 bases aligning to TRBD1. Losses at the gene ends were 4 bases for V and 7 bases for J; bases not matched to a gene: 8. This CDR3 region has 14 residues. Germline V gene data show CDR1 as SGHRS and CDR2 as YFSETQ.

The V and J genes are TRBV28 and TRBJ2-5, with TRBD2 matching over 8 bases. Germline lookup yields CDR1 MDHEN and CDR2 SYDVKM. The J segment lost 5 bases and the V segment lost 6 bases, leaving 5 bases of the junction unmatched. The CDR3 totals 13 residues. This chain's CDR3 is CASRLSGGETQYF. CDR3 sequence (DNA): TGTGCCAGCAGGTTAAGCGGGGGCGAGACCCAGTACTTC.

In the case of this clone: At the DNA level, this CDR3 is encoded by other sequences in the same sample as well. The CDR3: CASSLTGGLAEAFF. The DNA of the CDR3 is TGCGCCAGCAGCTTAACAGGGGGCCTCGCTGAAGCTTTCTTT. The chain links TRBV5-1 to TRBJ1-1, with TRBD1 matching over 9 bases. The CDR3 totals 14 residues. Germline V CDR1 and CDR2: SGHRS, YFSETQ. J gave up 6 bases and V 2 bases, and 5 bases lay outside the gene matches.

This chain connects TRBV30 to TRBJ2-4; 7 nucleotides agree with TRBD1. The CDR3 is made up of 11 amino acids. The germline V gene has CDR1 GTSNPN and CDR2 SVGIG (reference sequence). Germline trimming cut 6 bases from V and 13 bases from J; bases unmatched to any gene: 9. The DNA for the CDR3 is TGTGCCTGCCAGGGACAGAACGTACAGTACTTC. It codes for CACQGQNVQYF.

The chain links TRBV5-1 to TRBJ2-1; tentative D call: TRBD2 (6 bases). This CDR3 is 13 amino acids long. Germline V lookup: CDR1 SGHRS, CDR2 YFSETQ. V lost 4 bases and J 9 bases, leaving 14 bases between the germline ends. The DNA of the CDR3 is TGCGCCAGCAGCGCGGGGACTGGGGGTGAGCAGTTCTTC. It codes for CASSAGTGGEQFF.

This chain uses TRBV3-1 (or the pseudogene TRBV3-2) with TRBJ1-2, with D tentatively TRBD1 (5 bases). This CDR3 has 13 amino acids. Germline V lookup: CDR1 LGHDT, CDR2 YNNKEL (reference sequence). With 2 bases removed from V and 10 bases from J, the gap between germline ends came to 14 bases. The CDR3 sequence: CASSQPGHVYYTF. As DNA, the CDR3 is TGTGCCAGCAGCCAACCTGGACACGTCTACTACACCTTC.

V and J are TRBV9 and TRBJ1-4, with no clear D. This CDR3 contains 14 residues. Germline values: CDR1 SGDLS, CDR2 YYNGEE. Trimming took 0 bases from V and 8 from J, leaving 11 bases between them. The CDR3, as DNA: TGTGCCAGCAGCGTAGCTCCTCGTCGGGAAAAACTGTTTTTT. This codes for CASSVAPRREKLFF.

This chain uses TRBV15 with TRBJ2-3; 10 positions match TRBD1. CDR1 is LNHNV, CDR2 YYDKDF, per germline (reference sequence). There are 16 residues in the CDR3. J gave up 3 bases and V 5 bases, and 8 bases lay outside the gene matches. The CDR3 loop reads CATSLGAGQGTDTQYF. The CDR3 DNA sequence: TGTGCCACCAGCCTTGGTGCGGGACAGGGGACAGATACGCAGTATTTT.

The CDR3 reads CASSLDRDRGNSPLHF. The CDR3 DNA reads TGTGCCAGCAGCTTAGATAGGGACCGGGGGAATTCACCCCTCCACTTT. The chain uses TRBV7-8 and TRBJ1-6; TRBD1 is a possible D gene (5 bases). V was clipped by 1 base and J by 7 bases, with 14 bases between them. CDR3 length: 16 amino acids. Germline CDR1 SGHVS, CDR2 FQNEAQ.

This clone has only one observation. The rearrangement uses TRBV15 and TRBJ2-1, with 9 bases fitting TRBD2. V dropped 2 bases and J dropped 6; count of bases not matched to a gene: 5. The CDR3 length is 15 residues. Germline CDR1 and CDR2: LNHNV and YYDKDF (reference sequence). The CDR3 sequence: CATSRLAGNSNEQFF. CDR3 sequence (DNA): TGTGCCACCAGCAGACTAGCGGGGAACAGCAATGAGCAGTTCTTC.

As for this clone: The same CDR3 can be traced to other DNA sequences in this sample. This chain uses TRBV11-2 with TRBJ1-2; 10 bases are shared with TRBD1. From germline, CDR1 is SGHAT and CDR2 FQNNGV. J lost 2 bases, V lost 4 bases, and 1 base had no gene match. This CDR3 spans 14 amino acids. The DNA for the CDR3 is TGTGCCAGCAGCTGGGGACAGGGGAACTATGGCTACACCTTC. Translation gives CASSWGQGNYGYTF.

The CDR3 bases are TGCGCCAGCAGTACCGGGACTACGAGTATAGTTCGGCAGTTCTTC. Translation: CASSTGTTSIVRQFF. This sequence joins TRBV5-1 and TRBJ2-1; 7 nucleotides agree with TRBD2. The CDR3 sequence is 15 residues long. The V and J ends lost 5 bases and 12 bases, in that order; junction bases with no gene match: 17. CDR1 is SGHRS and CDR2 is YFSETQ in the germline V gene.

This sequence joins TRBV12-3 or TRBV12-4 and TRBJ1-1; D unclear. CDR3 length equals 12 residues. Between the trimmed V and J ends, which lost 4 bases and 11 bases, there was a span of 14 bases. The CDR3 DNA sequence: TGTGCCAGCAGTTGGTTGCCGGCGGGGGCTTTCTTT. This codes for CASSWLPAGAFF.

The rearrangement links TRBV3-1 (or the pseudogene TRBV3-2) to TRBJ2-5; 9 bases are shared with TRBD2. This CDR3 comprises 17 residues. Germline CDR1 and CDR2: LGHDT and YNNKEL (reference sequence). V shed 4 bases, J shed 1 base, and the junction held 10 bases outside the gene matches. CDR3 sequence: CASSPWKGAGGQETQYF. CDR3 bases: TGTGCCAGCAGCCCATGGAAGGGAGCGGGGGGCCAAGAGACCCAGTACTTC.

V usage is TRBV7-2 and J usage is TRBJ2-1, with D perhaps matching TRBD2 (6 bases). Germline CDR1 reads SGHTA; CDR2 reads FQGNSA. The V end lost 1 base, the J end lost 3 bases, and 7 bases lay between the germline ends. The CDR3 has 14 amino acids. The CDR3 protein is CASSLGGIYNEQFF. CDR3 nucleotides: TGTGCCAGCAGCTTAGGCGGGATCTACAATGAGCAGTTCTTC.

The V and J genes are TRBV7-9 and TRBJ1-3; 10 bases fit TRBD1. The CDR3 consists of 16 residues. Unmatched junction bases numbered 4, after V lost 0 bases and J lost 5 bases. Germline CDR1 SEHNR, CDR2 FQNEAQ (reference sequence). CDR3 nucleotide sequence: TGTGCCAGCAGCTTAGCGGGGACAGGGGAGAGAAACACCATATATTTT. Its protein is CASSLAGTGERNTIYF. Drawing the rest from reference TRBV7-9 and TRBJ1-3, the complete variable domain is DTGVSQNPRHKITKRGQNVTFRCDPISEHNRLYWYRQTLGQGPEFLTYFQNEAQLEKSRLLSDRFSAERPKGSFSTLEIQRTEQGDSAMYLCASSLAGTGERNTIYFGEGSWLTVV.

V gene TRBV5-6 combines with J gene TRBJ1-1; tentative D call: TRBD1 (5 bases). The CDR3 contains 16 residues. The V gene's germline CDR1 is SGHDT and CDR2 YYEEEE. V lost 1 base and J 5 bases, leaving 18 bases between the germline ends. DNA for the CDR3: TGTGCCAGCAGCTTGCTTCGTTCAGGGATGAGGACTGAAGCTTTCTTT. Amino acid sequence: CASSLLRSGMRTEAFF.

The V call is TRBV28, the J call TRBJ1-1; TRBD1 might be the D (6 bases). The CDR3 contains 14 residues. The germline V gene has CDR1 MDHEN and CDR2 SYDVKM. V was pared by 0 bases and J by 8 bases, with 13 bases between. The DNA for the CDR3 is TGTGCCAGCAGTTTATGGGGCTGGGACAAAGAAGCTTTCTTT. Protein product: CASSLWGWDKEAFF. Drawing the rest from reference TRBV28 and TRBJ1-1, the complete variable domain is DVKVTQSSRYLVKRTGEKVFLECVQDMDHENMFWYRQDPGLGLRLIYFSYDVKMKEKGDIPEGYSVSREKKERFSLILESASTNQTSMYLCASSLWGWDKEAFFGQGTRLTVV.

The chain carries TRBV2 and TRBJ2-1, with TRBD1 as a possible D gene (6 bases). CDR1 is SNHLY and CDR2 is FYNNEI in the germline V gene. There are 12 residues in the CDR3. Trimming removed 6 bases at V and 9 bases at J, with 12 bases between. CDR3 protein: CASRILGGEQFF. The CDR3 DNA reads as TGTGCCAGCAGGATCCTAGGGGGTGAGCAGTTCTTC.

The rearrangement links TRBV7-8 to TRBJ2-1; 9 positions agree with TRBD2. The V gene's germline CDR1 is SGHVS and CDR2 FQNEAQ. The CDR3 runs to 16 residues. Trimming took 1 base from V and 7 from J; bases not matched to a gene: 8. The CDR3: CASSLGVGTSWNEQFF. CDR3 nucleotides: TGTGCCAGCAGCTTAGGAGTTGGGACTAGCTGGAATGAGCAGTTCTTC.

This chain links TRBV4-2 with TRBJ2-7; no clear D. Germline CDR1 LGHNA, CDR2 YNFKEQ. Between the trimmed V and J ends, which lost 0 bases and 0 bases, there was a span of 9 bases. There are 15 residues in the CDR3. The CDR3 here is CASSQDFGSSYEQYF. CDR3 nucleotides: TGTGCCAGCAGCCAAGATTTCGGTTCCTCCTACGAGCAGTACTTC.